Following are 7 T cell receptor beta chains from one sample sequenced in a study of CD8+CD57+ T cells in acquired aplastic anemia. For CDR3 and TCR beta VDJ profiling, genomic DNA was the template used. TCRdb reprocessed the reads with MiXCR, giving one entry per CDR3 protein. The sample lists under 200,000 distinct CDR3 sequences, 35% to 55% occurring once. The material sequenced was sorted CD4+, CD8+, or CD8+CD57+ T cells (not recorded which) from PBMCs. These receptors came from a human donor in good health.

This clonotype appeared many times. The rearrangement links TRBV7-2 to TRBJ1-5; no definite D call. V was pared by 6 bases and J by 5 bases, with 17 bases between. The germline CDR1 and CDR2 sequences are SGHTA and FQGNSA. The CDR3 totals 15 residues. CDR3 residues: CASSSRRELHQPQHF. In nucleotides, the CDR3 is TGTGCCAGCAGTTCCCGTCGGGAGCTACATCAGCCCCAGCATTTT.

The rearrangement uses TRBV19 and TRBJ2-7; D not resolved. This CDR3 spans 13 amino acids. Germline lookup yields CDR1 LNHDA and CDR2 SQIVND (reference sequence). Between the trimmed V and J ends, which lost 3 bases and 1 base, there was a span of 7 bases. CDR3 sequence reads: CASSIAVSYEQYF. CDR3 coding DNA: TGTGCCAGTAGTATCGCCGTATCCTACGAGCAGTACTTC.

The rearrangement uses TRBV28 and TRBJ1-2; 9 bases agree with TRBD1. Germline loops: CDR1 MDHEN, CDR2 SYDVKM. The CDR3 spans 19 residues. V trimming: 5 bases; J trimming: 2 bases; junction bases outside the gene matches: 18. For the CDR3, the DNA is TGTGCCAGCAGTCGCACCTTGGGGGACAGGGATGCTAAAAACTATGGCTACACCTTC. This translates into CASSRTLGDRDAKNYGYTF.

V gene TRBV10-3 combines with J gene TRBJ2-7; 9 bases fit TRBD1. CDR3 length: 15 amino acids. Germline CDR1 is ENHRY and CDR2 is SYGVKD. After removal of 7 bases from V and 3 bases from J, the junction contained 10 bases not matched to a gene. The CDR3 sequence: CAIIPDRGLIYEQYF. CDR3 sequence (DNA): TGTGCCATCATTCCGGACAGGGGCTTGATCTACGAGCAGTACTTC.

The chain links TRBV2 to TRBJ1-2; D not certain. The V end lost 5 bases, the J end lost 0 bases, and 10 bases lay between the germline ends. Germline CDR1 SNHLY, CDR2 FYNNEI. The CDR3 contains 14 residues. The CDR3: CASSTEGTNYGYTF. In nucleotides, the CDR3 is TGTGCCAGCAGTACCGAAGGGACTAACTATGGCTACACCTTC.

This clonotype has only a few counts. The chain links TRBV5-1 to TRBJ2-7, with no clear D. The CDR3 is made up of 13 amino acids. Germline CDR1 and CDR2: SGHRS and YFSETQ. V shed 4 bases and J shed 9 bases, with 17 bases lying between them. The CDR3 sequence is CASSDNLGSGQYF. CDR3 nucleotides: TGCGCCAGCAGCGATAATCTCGGCTCGGGGCAGTACTTC. Full variable domain (outside the CDR3, taken from reference TRBV5-1 and TRBJ2-7): KAGVTQTPRYLIKTRGQQVTLSCSPISGHRSVSWYQQTPGQGLQFLFEYFSETQRNKGNFPGRFSGRQFSNSRSEMNVSTLELGDSALYLCASSDNLGSGQYFGPGTRLTVT.

Only a few counts were recorded for this clonotype. The CDR3 sequence: CASSEPEMTSGGSLVQYF. In DNA, the CDR3 is TGTGCCAGCAGTGAACCGGAGATGACTAGCGGGGGCTCGCTGGTGCAGTATTTT. V usage is TRBV2 and J usage is TRBJ2-3; 12 nucleotides agree with TRBD2. The germline CDR1 and CDR2 sequences are SNHLY and FYNNEI. The CDR3 runs to 18 residues. The ends lost 2 bases at V and 11 bases at J; junction bases unmatched: 17.